The 10 T cell receptor beta chains presented below share a single source sample, sequenced in a study of shared clonotypes between healthy human individuals (dated by TCRdb to 2020 to 2021). Library prep was done by the immunoSEQ multiplex PCR assay. In its TCRdb copy, this immuneACCESS table keeps in-frame sequences only and misses some clones. Where compared with another copy, unresolved V genes explain less than half of these, and the others have no known cause. Within this sample are about 2.1 million clones, with about 93% of them counted one time only. Around 1.7% of the sample comes from the top ten. CD8 naive samples were obtained by positive selection for CCR7 among CD45RO-negative cells, yielding a CD45RA+CCR7+ population from which TemRA cells were excluded. Sequencing was performed on naive CD8+ T cells from PBMCs. In the paper's terms, the cell subset or site label means: CD45RA+CCR7+. These receptors came from a man younger than 30 in good health. Some clones in this sample may be carry-over from other donors' samples.

The J gene is TRBJ1-3, the V gene TRBV7-9; 7 bases are shared with TRBD1. V lost 5 bases and J lost 4; bases outside the gene matches: 14. This CDR3 spans 17 amino acids. Germline V gives CDR1 SEHNR, CDR2 FQNEAQ (reference sequence). CDR3 DNA: TGTGCCAGCAGCACTAGACAGGGAAGTTCGGCCGGAAACACCATATATTTT. Protein: CASSTRQGSSAGNTIYF.

This chain connects TRBV15 to TRBJ2-7; 10 positions match TRBD2. V dropped 6 bases and J dropped 6; count of bases not matched to a gene: 8. From germline, CDR1 is LNHNV and CDR2 YYDKDF (reference sequence). The CDR3 has 14 amino acids. The CDR3 DNA reads TGTGCCACCAGATTAAGCGGGAGGGCCTCCGAGCAGTACTTC. Its translation: CATRLSGRASEQYF. The whole variable domain, filled in from reference TRBV15 and TRBJ2-7, reads DAMVIQNPRYQVTQFGKPVTLSCSQTLNHNVMYWYQQKSSQAPKLLFHYYDKDFNNEADTPDNFQSRRPNTSFCFLDIRSPGLGDTAMYLCATRLSGRASEQYFGPGTRLTVT.

The chain combines TRBV29-1 with TRBJ2-4; D is possibly TRBD1 or TRBD2 (5 bases each). CDR1 is SQVTM, CDR2 ANQGSEA, per germline. The length of the CDR3 is 17 residues. Trimming pared 0 bases from V and 6 bases from J, leaving 21 bases between. The CDR3 here is CSVEDPSDKVAGNIQYF. In DNA, the CDR3 is TGCAGCGTTGAAGACCCCTCGGACAAGGTGGCGGGAAACATTCAGTACTTC.

The chain couples TRBV7-9 to TRBJ1-2; perhaps TRBD1 as D (5 bases). From germline, CDR1 is SEHNR and CDR2 FQNEAQ (reference sequence). The length of the CDR3 is 13 residues. V dropped 0 bases and J dropped 10 bases, with 12 bases sitting between them. The CDR3 sequence is CASSLALAGVYTF. The DNA of the CDR3 is TGTGCCAGCAGCTTAGCGTTGGCGGGGGTCTACACCTTC.

The rearrangement joins TRBV13 to TRBJ1-1, with D possibly matching TRBD1 (5 bases). Trimming pared 1 base from V and 1 base from J, leaving 19 bases between. CDR1 is PRHDT and CDR2 is FYEKMQ in the germline V gene (reference sequence). The CDR3 has 18 amino acids. CDR3 in amino acids: CASSLVRGNVDTNTEAFF. The CDR3 DNA is TGTGCCAGCAGCTTAGTCCGGGGGAATGTGGACACGAACACTGAAGCTTTCTTT.

The rearrangement links TRBV6-1 to TRBJ2-7; the D is unclear. CDR3 length: 13 amino acids. Looked up from germline, CDR1 is MNHNS and CDR2 is SASEGT. V shed 7 bases and J shed 2 bases, with 12 bases lying between them. The CDR3 coding sequence is TGTGCCAGCATTAGAGGCAGCGCCTACGAGCAGTACTTC. Protein: CASIRGSAYEQYF.

The CDR3: CASSVAGGPDTGELFF. The CDR3 coding sequence is TGTGCCAGCAGCGTAGCGGGAGGGCCGGACACCGGGGAGCTGTTTTTT. The chain carries TRBV9 and TRBJ2-2; 8 bases fit TRBD2. Germline CDR1 and CDR2: SGDLS and YYNGEE. This CDR3 comprises 16 residues. With 0 bases clipped from V and 3 bases from J, the junction kept 4 bases outside the gene matches.

V is TRBV9 and J is TRBJ2-6; D is unclear. V dropped 4 bases and J dropped 2 bases, with 19 bases sitting between them. This CDR3 has 18 residues. CDR1 and CDR2 (germline): SGDLS, YYNGEE. CDR3 in DNA: TGTGCCAGCAGCCCACCCTACGTCCTGACGCCTGGGGCCAACGTCCTGACTTTC. As protein: CASSPPYVLTPGANVLTF.

CDR3 bases: TGCGCCAGCAGCCAACTAGGACAGGCGGACACCATATATTTT. Translated: CASSQLGQADTIYF. The rearrangement uses TRBV4-1 and TRBJ1-3, with TRBD1 matching over 7 bases. Trimming cost V 2 bases and J 8 bases; bases outside gene matches: 6. Germline assignment: CDR1 MGHRA and CDR2 YSYEKL. This CDR3 is 14 amino acids long.

The rearrangement joins TRBV5-1 to TRBJ2-7; TRBD2 aligns across 9 bases. CDR3 length: 13 residues. Germline assignment: CDR1 SGHRS and CDR2 YFSETQ. Trimming took 5 bases from V and 1 from J; bases not matched to a gene: 1. The CDR3 reads CASRLAGSYEQYF. For the CDR3, the DNA is TGCGCCAGCAGGCTAGCGGGATCCTACGAGCAGTACTTC.